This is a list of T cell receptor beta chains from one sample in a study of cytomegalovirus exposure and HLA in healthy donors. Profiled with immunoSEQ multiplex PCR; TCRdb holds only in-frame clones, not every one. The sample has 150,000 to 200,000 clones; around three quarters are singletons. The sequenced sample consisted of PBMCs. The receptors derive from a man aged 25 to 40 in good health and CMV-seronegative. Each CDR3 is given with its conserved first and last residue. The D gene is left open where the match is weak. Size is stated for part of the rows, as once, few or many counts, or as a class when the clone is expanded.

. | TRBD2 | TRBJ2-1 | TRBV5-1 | TGCGCCAGCAGCGGTCGGGCGGGAGGGTCTGATGAGCAGTTCTTC | CASSGRAGGSDEQFF
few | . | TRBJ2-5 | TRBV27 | TGTGCCAGCAGTTTTGGTACTAGCAGGCAGTACTTC | CASSFGTSRQYF
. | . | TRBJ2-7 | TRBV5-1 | TGCGCCAGCAGCTGGGGCAGGGGAGAAGCCTACGAGCAGTACTTC | CASSWGRGEAYEQYF
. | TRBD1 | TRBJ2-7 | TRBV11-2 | TGTGCCAGCCAACTGGGACAGGGCTTTTGGGAGCAGTACTTC | CASQLGQGFWEQYF
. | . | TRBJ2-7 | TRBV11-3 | TGTGCCAGCAGCCCCCCGGGAGTATCGACCGAGCAGTACTTC | CASSPPGVSTEQYF
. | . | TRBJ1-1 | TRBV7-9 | TGTGCCAGCAGCCACCCCTCCAGGGGTGAGGCTTTCTTT | CASSHPSRGEAFF
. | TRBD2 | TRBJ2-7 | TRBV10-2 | TGCGCCAGCAGGTCAAGCGGGAGGACCTCCTACGAGCAGTACTTC | CASRSSGRTSYEQYF
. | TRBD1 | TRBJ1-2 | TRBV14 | TGTGCCAGCAGCTCCACCGATCCGGGACAGGGGGCTCTTGGCTACACCTTC | CASSSTDPGQGALGYTF
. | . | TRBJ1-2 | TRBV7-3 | TGTGCCAGCAGCTTAGCCAGCTATGGCTACACCTTC | CASSLASYGYTF
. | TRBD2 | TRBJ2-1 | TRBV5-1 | TGCGCCAGCAGCTTGGGGCGGGAGGATGAGCAGTTCTTC | CASSLGREDEQFF
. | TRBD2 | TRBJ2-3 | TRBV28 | TGTGCCAGCACCACCCCTAGCGGGGGGGATGATACGCAGTATTTT | CASTTPSGGDDTQYF
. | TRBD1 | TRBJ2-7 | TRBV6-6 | TGTGCCAGCATTAGGACAGGGGGTTTGTGGGAGCAGTACTTC | CASIRTGGLWEQYF
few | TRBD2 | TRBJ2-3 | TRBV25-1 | TGTGCCAGCAGTGTAGGGAGCGGGAGGATTGATACGCAGTATTTT | CASSVGSGRIDTQYF
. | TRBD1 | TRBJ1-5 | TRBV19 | TGTGCCAGTAGCTCCGGGACAGACAATCAGCCCCAGCATTTT | CASSSGTDNQPQHF
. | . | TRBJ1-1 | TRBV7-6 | TGTGTCAGCAGCACATCAGGGAAGAACACTGAAGCTTTCTTT | CVSSTSGKNTEAFF
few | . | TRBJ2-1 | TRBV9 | TGTGCCAGCAGCGTATACGGCGGTAACAATGAGCAGTTCTTC | CASSVYGGNNEQFF
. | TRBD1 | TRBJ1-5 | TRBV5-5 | TGTGCCAGCAGCCCACAAGGGACAGAGGTGTTCCCCGTCCATTTT | CASSPQGTEVFPVHF
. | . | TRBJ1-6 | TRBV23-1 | TGCGCCAGCAGTTCAGAACCACCCCTCCACTTT | CASSSEPPLHF
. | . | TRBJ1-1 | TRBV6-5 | TGTGCCAGCAGTTACGACAACAGGGATGGCACTGAAGCTTTCTTT | CASSYDNRDGTEAFF
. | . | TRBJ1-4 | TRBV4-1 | TGCGCCAGCAGCCAAGATGATGGGGGAGGGGAAAAACTGTTTTTT | CASSQDDGGGEKLFF
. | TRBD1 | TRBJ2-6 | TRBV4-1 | TGCGCCAGCAGCCAATTTACAGGGGGCTCTGGGGCCAACGTCCTGACTTTC | CASSQFTGGSGANVLTF
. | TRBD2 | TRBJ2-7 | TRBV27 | TGTGCCAGCAGTCCTATCGGGGCGGGAGTTGCTTACGAGCAGTACTTC | CASSPIGAGVAYEQYF
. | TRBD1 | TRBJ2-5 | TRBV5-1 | TGCGCCAGCAGCTACAGGGGGCGAGAGACCCAGTACTTC | CASSYRGRETQYF
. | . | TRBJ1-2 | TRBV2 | TGTGCCAGCATGAACGGGACCGGGGGGCATTTAAATGGCTACACCTTC | CASMNGTGGHLNGYTF
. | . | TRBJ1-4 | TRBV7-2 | TGTGCCAGCAGCTTAGCGAGAACAACTAATGAAAAACTGTTTTTT | CASSLARTTNEKLFF
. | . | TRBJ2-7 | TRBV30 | TGTGCCTGGAGTGTACGGAGGGGCTTATGGTACGAGCAGTACTTC | CAWSVRRGLWYEQYF
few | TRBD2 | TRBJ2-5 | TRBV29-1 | TGCAGCGTTCAAGCGGGAGTCGCGGAGACCCAGTACTTC | CSVQAGVAETQYF
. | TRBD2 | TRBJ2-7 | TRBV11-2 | TGTGCCAGCAGCTCTTGGACTAGCGGAAGCTCCTACGAGCAGTACTTC | CASSSWTSGSSYEQYF
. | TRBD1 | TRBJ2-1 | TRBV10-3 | TGTGCCATCATGGCCGGGCGGACAGGGGGCAGCGAGCAGTTCTTC | CAIMAGRTGGSEQFF
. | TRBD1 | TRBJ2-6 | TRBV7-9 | TGTGCCAGCAGCGGCCCGGGGACAGGGGGCTCTGGGGCCAACGTCCTGACTTTC | CASSGPGTGGSGANVLTF
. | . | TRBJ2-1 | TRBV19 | TGTGCCAGTAGTATCGACGGAAGCGGAGGGCCAACCTACAATGAGCAGTTCTTC | CASSIDGSGGPTYNEQFF
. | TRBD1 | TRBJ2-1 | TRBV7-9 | TGTGCCAGCAGCCAACAAGACGGCTCAGGGGGTGAGCAGTTCTTC | CASSQQDGSGGEQFF
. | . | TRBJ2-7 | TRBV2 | TGTGCCAGCGGTGGACAGACCTACGAGCAGTACTTC | CASGGQTYEQYF
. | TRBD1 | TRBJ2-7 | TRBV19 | TGTGCCAGTAGCCTGAGACAGGGCTACGAGCAGTACTTC | CASSLRQGYEQYF
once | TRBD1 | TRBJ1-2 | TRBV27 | TGTGCCAGCAGTCCCGCGGGACAGCGATATGGCTACACCTTC | CASSPAGQRYGYTF
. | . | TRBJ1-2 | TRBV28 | TGTGCCAGCAGCGGACAAGGCACTGCCTATTTTTTCTTC | CASSGQGTAYFFF
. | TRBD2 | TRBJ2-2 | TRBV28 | TGTGCCAGCAGTACCGGTATAGCGGGAGCGAACACCGGGGAGCTGTTTTTT | CASSTGIAGANTGELFF
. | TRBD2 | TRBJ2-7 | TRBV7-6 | TGTGCCAGCAGCCCAGCAGCGGGAACCTCCTACGAGCAGTACTTC | CASSPAAGTSYEQYF
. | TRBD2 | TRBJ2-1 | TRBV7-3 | TGTGCCAGCAGCCCACAGGGACTAGCGGCCTACAATGAGCAGTTCTTC | CASSPQGLAAYNEQFF
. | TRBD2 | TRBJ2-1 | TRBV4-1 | TGCGCCAGCAGCCCTGGAAGAGCGGGAGGGCGTCGCAATGAGCAGTTCTTC | CASSPGRAGGRRNEQFF
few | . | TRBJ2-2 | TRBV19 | TGTGCCAGTAGTATTCGAGCGGAAAACACCGGGGAGCTGTTTTTT | CASSIRAENTGELFF
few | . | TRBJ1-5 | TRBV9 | TGTGCCAGCAGCGTAGCTGAAGGTTCGGGTCAGCCCCAGCATTTT | CASSVAEGSGQPQHF
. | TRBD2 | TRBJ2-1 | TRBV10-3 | TGTGCCGCACGTTTCGACAGCGGGAGGGTGAATGAGCAGTTCTTC | CAARFDSGRVNEQFF
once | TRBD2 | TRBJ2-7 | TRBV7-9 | TGTGCCAGCAGCCAAGGGACTAGCGGGAAGAGCTCCTACGAGCAGTACTTC | CASSQGTSGKSSYEQYF
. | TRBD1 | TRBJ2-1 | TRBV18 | TGTGCCAGCTCACAACAGGGGGATGAGCAGTTCTTC | CASSQQGDEQFF
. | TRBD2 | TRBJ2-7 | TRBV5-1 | TGCGCCAGCAGCTTGACGGTAGCGGGAGCCTACGAGCAGTACTTC | CASSLTVAGAYEQYF
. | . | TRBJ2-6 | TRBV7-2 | TGTGCCAGCAGTCGGGGTAGGGTCCTGACTTTC | CASSRGRVLTF
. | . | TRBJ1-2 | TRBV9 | TGTGCCAGCAGCGCCAGCCTGTGGGGGGACTACTATGGCTACACCTTC | CASSASLWGDYYGYTF
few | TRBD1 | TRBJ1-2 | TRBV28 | TGTGCCAGCAGTTTAGTTGGTGGACAGGTCTTCCTTGGCTACACCTTC | CASSLVGGQVFLGYTF
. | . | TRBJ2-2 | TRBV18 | TGTGCCAGCTCACCCGTTTGGTCCCCACTTTCGAACACCGGGGAGCTGTTTTTT | CASSPVWSPLSNTGELFF
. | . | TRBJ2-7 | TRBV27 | TGTGCCAGCAGTTTATCAGGAGGGGGCAACTACGAGCAGTACTTC | CASSLSGGGNYEQYF
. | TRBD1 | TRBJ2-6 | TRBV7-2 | TGTGCCAGCAGCTTAGCCGGACAGGGGACTGGGGCCAACGTCCTGACTTTC | CASSLAGQGTGANVLTF
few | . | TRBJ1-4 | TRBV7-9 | TGTGCCAGCAGCTTAGAGACAGTCGACGGACTGTTTTTT | CASSLETVDGLFF
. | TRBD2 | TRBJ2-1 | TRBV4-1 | TGCGCCAGCAGCCGGGAAACGGGACTAGTGGGCAATGAGCAGTTCTTC | CASSRETGLVGNEQFF
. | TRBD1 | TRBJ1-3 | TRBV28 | TGTGCCAGCAGACCGCTACAGGGGGCCTCTGGAAACACCATATATTTT | CASRPLQGASGNTIYF
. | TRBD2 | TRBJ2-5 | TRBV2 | TGTGCCAGCAAACGAATCCGACTAGCGGGAGATGGCGAGACCCAGTACTTC | CASKRIRLAGDGETQYF
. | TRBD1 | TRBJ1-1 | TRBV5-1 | TGCGCCAGCAGCTTGCGACCGGACAGGAGTACTGAAGCTTTCTTT | CASSLRPDRSTEAFF
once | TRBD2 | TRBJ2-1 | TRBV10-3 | TGTGCCATCCGGGGGCTAGCGGGTACGGGGGGTGAGCAGTTCTTC | CAIRGLAGTGGEQFF
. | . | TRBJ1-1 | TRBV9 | TGTGCCAGCAGCGTAGATAGAGGGCTGAACACTGAAGCTTTCTTT | CASSVDRGLNTEAFF